Each of the 20 T cell receptor beta chains below was sequenced from the same sample in a study of cytomegalovirus exposure and HLA in healthy donors (dated by TCRdb to 2016 to 2017). Library construction relied on the immunoSEQ multiplex PCR assay. The multiplex PCR relied on a mix of 60 forward primers for TCR Vbeta segments and 13 reverse primers for TCR Jbeta segments. TCRdb provides this immuneACCESS table in a form limited to in-frame rearrangements. Some clones are lacking; in checked studies, under half of them reflect an unresolved V gene, and why the rest are absent is not known. This sample's table carries tens of thousands of clones. The ten most abundant clones make up approximately 15% of the sample. Sequenced material: PBMCs. The receptors were sampled from a man aged 50-59 years in good health and CMV-seropositive.

The rearrangement uses TRBV30 and TRBJ1-1; 8 bases agree with TRBD1. Per germline, CDR1 GTSNPN and CDR2 SVGIG (reference sequence). The CDR3 is 13 residues long. The J segment lost 4 bases and the V segment lost 5 bases, leaving 6 bases of the junction unmatched. The CDR3 bases are TGTGCCTGGGTACGAACAGGGGGCACTGAAGCTTTCTTT. Translation gives CAWVRTGGTEAFF.

The chain is built from TRBV14 and TRBJ1-5, with D maybe TRBD1 (5 bases). This CDR3 has 14 amino acids. The V gene's germline CDR1 is SGHDN and CDR2 FVKESK. Deletions cut 3 bases from V and 4 bases from J, with 10 bases between. The DNA for the CDR3 is TGTGCCAGCAGCCAGGGACGGGGGAATCAGCCCCAGCATTTT. This gives the protein CASSQGRGNQPQHF.

The chain employs TRBV5-1 and TRBJ1-4, with 7 bases aligning to TRBD1. V lost 4 bases, J lost 3 bases, and 3 bases stayed unmatched. Germline CDR1 is SGHRS and CDR2 is YFSETQ. CDR3 length: 14 residues. As DNA, the CDR3 is TGCGCCAGCAGCACGGGACAGCCTAATGAAAAACTGTTTTTT. Protein sequence: CASSTGQPNEKLFF.

This chain links TRBV30 with TRBJ2-1, with a weak D call TRBD2 (6 bases). Germline CDR1 GTSNPN, CDR2 SVGIG (reference sequence). The CDR3 consists of 11 residues. Trimming cost V 0 bases and J 12 bases, with 9 bases left between them. This chain's CDR3 is CAWSVRGGQFF. For the CDR3, the DNA is TGTGCCTGGAGTGTAAGGGGAGGGCAGTTCTTC.

The genes are TRBV13 and TRBJ1-1; 8 positions agree with TRBD1. The CDR3 sequence is 14 residues long. Per the germline V gene, CDR1 is PRHDT and CDR2 is FYEKMQ (reference sequence). Trimming cost V 5 bases and J 0 bases; bases outside gene matches: 2. CDR3: CASSRQGLNTEAFF. CDR3 DNA: TGTGCCAGCAGCAGACAGGGGTTGAACACTGAAGCTTTCTTT.

A word on this clone: Distinct nucleotide sequences in the sample also encode this CDR3. The genes are TRBV18 and TRBJ1-1; the D is unclear. This CDR3 contains 14 residues. CDR1 KGHSH and CDR2 LQKENI come from the germline V gene. Trimming left V 0 bases short and J 0 bases short, with 5 bases between. The CDR3 DNA reads as TGTGCCAGCTCACCACCGGCGGTGAACACTGAAGCTTTCTTT. It encodes CASSPPAVNTEAFF.

V gene TRBV30 combines with J gene TRBJ2-3; a weak D match, TRBD1 (6 bases). This CDR3 has 12 residues. Per the germline V gene, CDR1 is GTSNPN and CDR2 is SVGIG (reference sequence). Trimming stripped 5 bases from V and 6 bases from J, with 12 bases between. CDR3 sequence reads: CAWVATGDTQYF. DNA of the CDR3: TGTGCCTGGGTAGCAACAGGGGATACGCAGTATTTT.

This chain uses TRBV30 with TRBJ2-2; D is possibly TRBD2 (5 bases). The germline V and J ends were trimmed by 0 bases and 6 bases, with 8 bases remaining between them. The CDR3 loop spans 13 amino acids. The germline CDR1 and CDR2 sequences are GTSNPN and SVGIG (reference sequence). Here the CDR3 reads CAWSVHGAGELFF. CDR3 DNA: TGTGCCTGGAGTGTACACGGGGCCGGGGAGCTGTTTTTT.

The chain employs TRBV10-3 and TRBJ2-1; TRBD2 matches 13 bases. The junction had 9 bases not matched to a gene; V was cut back by 6 bases and J by 13 bases. This CDR3 is 14 amino acids long. Germline V gene lookup returns CDR1 ENHRY and CDR2 SYGVKD. This CDR3 is CAISATSGRTSQFF. In DNA, the CDR3 is TGTGCCATCAGCGCGACTAGCGGGAGGACTAGTCAGTTCTTC.

The CDR3 loop is CASSLGNQGYTEAFF. In nucleotides, the CDR3 is TGTGCCAGCAGCTTAGGCAATCAGGGGTACACTGAAGCTTTCTTT. The chain carries TRBV7-2 and TRBJ1-1; a weak D match, TRBD1 (6 bases). The CDR3 sequence is 15 residues long. CDR1 and CDR2 from the germline V gene are SGHTA and FQGNSA. V lost 1 base and J 3 bases, leaving 12 bases between the germline ends. The variable domain in full, completed from reference TRBV7-2 and TRBJ1-1, reads GAGVSQSPSNKVTEKGKDVELRCDPISGHTALYWYRQSLGQGLEFLIYFQGNSAPDKSGLPSDRFSAERTGGSVSTLTIQRTQQEDSAVYLCASSLGNQGYTEAFFGQGTRLTVV.

In DNA, the CDR3 is TGTGCCAGCTCACCCGGGACAGTGTATGAAGCTTTCTTT. Translated, it gives CASSPGTVYEAFF. The chain uses TRBV18 and TRBJ1-1, with 7 bases identical to TRBD1. V lost 3 bases, J lost 7 bases, and 5 bases stayed unmatched. Germline CDR1 and CDR2: KGHSH and LQKENI. The CDR3 is made up of 13 amino acids.

The chain couples TRBV11-2 to TRBJ2-1; D possibly corresponds to TRBD1 (5 bases). The V gene's germline CDR1 is SGHAT and CDR2 FQNNGV. V was pared by 1 base and J by 0 bases, with 7 bases between. This CDR3 has 15 amino acids. DNA of the CDR3: TGTGCCAGCAGCTTAGGGCAGGGCTCCTACAATGAGCAGTTCTTC. Translation gives CASSLGQGSYNEQFF.

This chain links TRBV6-5 with TRBJ2-7; maybe TRBD1 (5 bases). CDR3 length equals 13 residues. Germline V CDR1 and CDR2: MNHEY, SVGAGI. V was pared by 4 bases and J by 2 bases, with 9 bases between. This chain's CDR3 is CASSSDSAYEQYV. The CDR3 nucleotides are TGTGCCAGCAGTTCTGACAGCGCCTACGAGCAGTACGTC.

The CDR3 nucleotides read TGTGCCAGCAGACGCGAGGGAGCTAACTATGGCTACACCTTC. Its protein product is CASRREGANYGYTF. The chain uses TRBV28 and TRBJ1-2; D is unclear. Germline CDR1 is MDHEN and CDR2 is SYDVKM. V gave up 6 bases and J gave up 0 bases, with 11 bases separating them. The CDR3 totals 14 residues.

This chain connects TRBV9 to TRBJ2-1, with TRBD2 matching over 10 bases. Germline V gene sequence: CDR1 SGDLS, CDR2 YYNGEE. Unmatched junction bases numbered 5, after V lost 3 bases and J lost 2 bases. The CDR3 consists of 16 residues. The CDR3 region is CASSASGTSAYNEQFF. The CDR3 DNA follows: TGTGCCAGCAGCGCCTCCGGGACTAGCGCCTACAATGAGCAGTTCTTC.

This chain links TRBV7-9 with TRBJ2-5; 8 bases match TRBD2. Trimming cost V 1 base and J 5 bases; bases outside gene matches: 15. CDR1 is SEHNR and CDR2 is FQNEAQ in the germline V gene (reference sequence). The CDR3 is made up of 18 amino acids. The CDR3: CASSLGSWIGRARETQYF. As DNA, the CDR3 is TGTGCCAGCAGCTTAGGGTCCTGGATCGGGAGGGCCAGGGAGACCCAGTACTTC.

Here the CDR3 DNA reads TGTGCCAGTAGTATAGGGCAGGGGAACACTGAAGCTTTCTTT. Translated, it gives CASSIGQGNTEAFF. The chain combines TRBV19 with TRBJ1-1; TRBD1 might be the D (5 bases). Between the trimmed V and J ends, which lost 1 base and 1 base, there was a span of 7 bases. The CDR3 extends over 14 amino acids. CDR1 and CDR2 (germline): LNHDA, SQIVND (reference sequence).

The chain couples TRBV27 to TRBJ2-3; tentative D call: TRBD2 (6 bases). Trimming took off 8 bases at V and 6 bases at J, with 21 bases between the two ends. The CDR3 consists of 15 residues. The V gene's germline CDR1 is MNHEY and CDR2 SMNVEV (reference sequence). CDR3 nucleotides: TGTGCCAGCGTGACTAGATTCGCCTTGTCGGATACGCAGTATTTT. Protein: CASVTRFALSDTQYF.

V usage is TRBV28 and J usage is TRBJ1-2, with TRBD1 identical over 7 bases. Germline lookup yields CDR1 MDHEN and CDR2 SYDVKM. Trimming at V came to 5 bases and at J to 0 bases, leaving 15 bases not matched to a gene. The CDR3 is made up of 18 amino acids. The CDR3 DNA follows: TGTGCCAGCAGTCCAAGGGGGGACAGAATCTCTTCTAACTATGGCTACACCTTC. It specifies CASSPRGDRISSNYGYTF.

The chain recombines TRBV27 with TRBJ2-1; 13 bases are a match to TRBD2. CDR3 size: 17 residues. The germline gives CDR1 MNHEY, CDR2 SMNVEV (reference sequence). The V gene end was trimmed by 5 bases and the J gene end by 5 bases; junction bases not matched to a gene: 9. CDR3 loop: CASSPFPGLAGHNEQFF. CDR3 sequence (DNA): TGTGCCAGCAGTCCTTTCCCGGGACTAGCGGGACACAATGAGCAGTTCTTC.